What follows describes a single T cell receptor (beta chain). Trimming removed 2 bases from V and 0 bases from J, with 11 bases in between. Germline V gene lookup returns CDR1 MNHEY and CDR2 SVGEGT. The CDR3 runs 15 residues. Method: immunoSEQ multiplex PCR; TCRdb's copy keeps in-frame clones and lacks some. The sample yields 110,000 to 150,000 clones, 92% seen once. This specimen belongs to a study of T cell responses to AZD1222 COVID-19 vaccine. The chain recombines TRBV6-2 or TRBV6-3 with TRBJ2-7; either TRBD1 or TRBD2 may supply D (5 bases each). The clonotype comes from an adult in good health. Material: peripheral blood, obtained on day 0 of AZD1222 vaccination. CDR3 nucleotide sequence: TGTGCCAGCAGTTACGATTCAGGGAGCTCCTACGAGCAGTACTTC. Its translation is CASSYDSGSSYEQYF.